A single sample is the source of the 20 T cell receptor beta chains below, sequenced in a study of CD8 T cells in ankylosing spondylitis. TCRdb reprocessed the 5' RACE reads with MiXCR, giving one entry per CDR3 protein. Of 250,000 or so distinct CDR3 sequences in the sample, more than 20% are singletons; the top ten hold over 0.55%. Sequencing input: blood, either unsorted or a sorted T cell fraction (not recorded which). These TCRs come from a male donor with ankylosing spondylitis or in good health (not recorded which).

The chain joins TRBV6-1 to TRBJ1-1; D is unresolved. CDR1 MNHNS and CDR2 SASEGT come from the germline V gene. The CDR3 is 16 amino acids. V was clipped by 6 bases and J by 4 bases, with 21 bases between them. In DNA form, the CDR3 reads TGTGCCAGCAGCCCGACAAGGCCGGTAGGACGCACTGAAGCTTTCTTT. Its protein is CASSPTRPVGRTEAFF.

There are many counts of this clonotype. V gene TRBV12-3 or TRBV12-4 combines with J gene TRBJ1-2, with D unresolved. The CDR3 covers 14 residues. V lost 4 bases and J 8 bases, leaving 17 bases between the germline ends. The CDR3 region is CASSSIGLMGGYTF. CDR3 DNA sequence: TGTGCCAGCAGTTCTATCGGCTTGATGGGGGGCTACACCTTC.

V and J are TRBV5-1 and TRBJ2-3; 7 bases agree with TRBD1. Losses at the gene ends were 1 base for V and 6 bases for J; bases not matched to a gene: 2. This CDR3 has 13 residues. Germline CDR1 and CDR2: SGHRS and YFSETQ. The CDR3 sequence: CASSLTGEDTQYF. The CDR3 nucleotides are TGCGCCAGCAGCTTGACAGGGGAGGATACGCAGTATTTT.

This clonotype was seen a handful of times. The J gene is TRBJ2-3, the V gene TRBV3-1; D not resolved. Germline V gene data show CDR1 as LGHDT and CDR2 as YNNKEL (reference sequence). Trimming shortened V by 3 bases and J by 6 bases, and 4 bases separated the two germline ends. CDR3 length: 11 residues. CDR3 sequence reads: CASSQSDTQYF. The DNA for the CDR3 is TGTGCCAGCAGCCAGTCGGATACGCAGTATTTT.

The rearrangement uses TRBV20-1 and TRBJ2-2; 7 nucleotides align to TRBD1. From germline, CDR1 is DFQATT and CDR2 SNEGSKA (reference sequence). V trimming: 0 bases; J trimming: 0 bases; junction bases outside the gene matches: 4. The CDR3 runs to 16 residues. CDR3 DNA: TGCAGTGCTAGAGACACAGGGGTGACGAACACCGGGGAGCTGTTTTTT. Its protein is CSARDTGVTNTGELFF.

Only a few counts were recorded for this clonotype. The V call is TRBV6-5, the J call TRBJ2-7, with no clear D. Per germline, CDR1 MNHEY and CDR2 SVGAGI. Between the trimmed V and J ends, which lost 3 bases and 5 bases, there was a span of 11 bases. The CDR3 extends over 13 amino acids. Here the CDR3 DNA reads TGTGCCAGCAGTTATAGTTTACTCGACGAGCAGTACTTC. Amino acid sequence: CASSYSLLDEQYF.

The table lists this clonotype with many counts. CDR3 region: CAIETGDTSTDTQYF. The CDR3 DNA is TGTGCCATCGAAACCGGGGACACTAGCACAGATACGCAGTATTTT. The V call is TRBV10-3, the J call TRBJ2-3, with D possibly being TRBD1 (6 bases). Germline CDR1 reads ENHRY; CDR2 reads SYGVKD. V lost 8 bases to trimming and J lost 0 bases, with 15 bases between them. This CDR3 region has 15 residues.

The CDR3 protein is CATGQANYGYTF. The CDR3 bases are TGTGCCACCGGACAGGCCAACTATGGCTACACCTTC. The chain recombines TRBV10-3 with TRBJ1-2, with 7 bases lining up with TRBD1. V was pared by 10 bases and J by 2 bases, with 4 bases of the junction left unmatched. Germline V CDR1 and CDR2: ENHRY, SYGVKD. The CDR3 sequence is 12 residues long.

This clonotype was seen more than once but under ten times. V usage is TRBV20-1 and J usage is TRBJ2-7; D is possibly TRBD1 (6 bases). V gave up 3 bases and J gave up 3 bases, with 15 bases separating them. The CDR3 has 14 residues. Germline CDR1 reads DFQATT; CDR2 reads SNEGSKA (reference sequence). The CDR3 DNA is TGCAGTGCTAGTGGGCAGGGGATCCTCTACGAGCAGTACTTC. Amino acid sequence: CSASGQGILYEQYF.

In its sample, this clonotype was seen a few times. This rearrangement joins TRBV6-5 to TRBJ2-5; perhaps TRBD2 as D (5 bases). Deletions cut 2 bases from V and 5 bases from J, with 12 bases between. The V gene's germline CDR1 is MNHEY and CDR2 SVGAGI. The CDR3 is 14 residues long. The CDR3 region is CASSYLDSAETQYF. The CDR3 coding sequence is TGTGCCAGCAGTTACCTGGACTCTGCGGAGACCCAGTACTTC.

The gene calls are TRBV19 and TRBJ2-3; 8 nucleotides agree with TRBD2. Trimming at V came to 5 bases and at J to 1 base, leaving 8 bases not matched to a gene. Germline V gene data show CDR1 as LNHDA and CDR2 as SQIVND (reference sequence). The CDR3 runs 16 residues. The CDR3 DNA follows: TGTGCCAGTAGTGTTACTAGCGGTGGCGGCACAGATACGCAGTATTTT. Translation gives CASSVTSGGGTDTQYF.

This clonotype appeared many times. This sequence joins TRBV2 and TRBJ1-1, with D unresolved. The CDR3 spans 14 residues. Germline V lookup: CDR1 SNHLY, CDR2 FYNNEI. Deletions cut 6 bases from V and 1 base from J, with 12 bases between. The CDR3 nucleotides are TGTGCCAGCAGGGTGGAAGGCTCGAACACTGAAGCTTTCTTT. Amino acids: CASRVEGSNTEAFF. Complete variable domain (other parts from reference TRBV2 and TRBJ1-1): EPEVTQTPSHQVTQMGQEVILRCVPISNHLYFYWYRQILGQKVEFLVSFYNNEISEKSEIFDDQFSVERPDGSNFTLKIRSTKLEDSAMYFCASRVEGSNTEAFFGQGTRLTVV.

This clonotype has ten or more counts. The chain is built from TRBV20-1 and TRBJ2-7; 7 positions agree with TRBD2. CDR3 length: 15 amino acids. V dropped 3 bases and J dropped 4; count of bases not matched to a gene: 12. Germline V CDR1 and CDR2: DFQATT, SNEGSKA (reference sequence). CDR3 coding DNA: TGCAGTGCTAGCCGGGCCAGCGGGACCCAATACGAGCAGTACTTC. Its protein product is CSASRASGTQYEQYF.

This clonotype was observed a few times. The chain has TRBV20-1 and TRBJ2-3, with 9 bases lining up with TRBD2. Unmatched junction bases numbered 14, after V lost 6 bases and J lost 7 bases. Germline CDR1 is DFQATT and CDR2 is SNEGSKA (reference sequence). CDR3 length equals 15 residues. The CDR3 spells CSANDLRGGLYTQYF. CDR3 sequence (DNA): TGCAGTGCCAACGACCTGCGGGGGGGCCTTTATACGCAGTATTTT.

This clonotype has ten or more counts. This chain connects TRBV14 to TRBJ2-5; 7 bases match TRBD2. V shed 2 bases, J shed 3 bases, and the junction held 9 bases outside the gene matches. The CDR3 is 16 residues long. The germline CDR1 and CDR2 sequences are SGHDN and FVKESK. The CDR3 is CASSQWFGLEKETQYF. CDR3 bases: TGTGCCAGCAGCCAATGGTTCGGACTAGAAAAAGAGACCCAGTACTTC.

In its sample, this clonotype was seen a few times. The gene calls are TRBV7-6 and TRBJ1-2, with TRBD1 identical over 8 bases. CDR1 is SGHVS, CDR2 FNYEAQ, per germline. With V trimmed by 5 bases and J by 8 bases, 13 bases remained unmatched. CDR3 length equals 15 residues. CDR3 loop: CASSPQGPGGGGYTF. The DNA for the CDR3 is TGTGCCAGCAGCCCCCAAGGGCCAGGGGGCGGCGGCTACACCTTC. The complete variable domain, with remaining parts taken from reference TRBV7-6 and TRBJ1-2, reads GAGVSQSPRYKVTKRGQDVALRCDPISGHVSLYWYRQALGQGPEFLTYFNYEAQQDKSGLPNDRFSAERPEGSISTLTIQRTEQRDSAMYRCASSPQGPGGGGYTFGSGTRLTVV.

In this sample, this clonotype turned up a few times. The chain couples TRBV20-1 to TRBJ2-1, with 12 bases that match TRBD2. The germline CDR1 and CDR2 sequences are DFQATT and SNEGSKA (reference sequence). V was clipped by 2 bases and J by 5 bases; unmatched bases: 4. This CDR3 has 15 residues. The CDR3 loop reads CSARIASGGDNEQFF. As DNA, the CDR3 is TGCAGTGCTAGAATTGCTAGCGGGGGGGACAATGAGCAGTTCTTC.

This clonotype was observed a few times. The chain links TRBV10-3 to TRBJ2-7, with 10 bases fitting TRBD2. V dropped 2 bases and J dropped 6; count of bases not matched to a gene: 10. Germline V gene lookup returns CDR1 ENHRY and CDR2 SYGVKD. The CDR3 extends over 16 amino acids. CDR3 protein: CAISEASGGPLGEQYF. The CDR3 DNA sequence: TGTGCCATCAGTGAGGCTAGCGGGGGCCCCCTCGGCGAGCAGTACTTC.

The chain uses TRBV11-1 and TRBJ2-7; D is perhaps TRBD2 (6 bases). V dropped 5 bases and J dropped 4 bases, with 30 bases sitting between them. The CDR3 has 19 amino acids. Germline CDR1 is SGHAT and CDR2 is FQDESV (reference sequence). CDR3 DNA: TGTGCCAGCAGCCGCAGCCTCGAACAGCCGAACCGGGGGAAGTACGAGCAGTACTTC. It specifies CASSRSLEQPNRGKYEQYF.

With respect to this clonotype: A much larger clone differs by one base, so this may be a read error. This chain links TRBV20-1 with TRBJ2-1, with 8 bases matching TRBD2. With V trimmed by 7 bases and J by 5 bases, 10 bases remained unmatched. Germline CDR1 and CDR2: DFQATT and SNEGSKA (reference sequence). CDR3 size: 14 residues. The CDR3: CSGHSSGRHNEQFF. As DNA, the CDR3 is TGCAGTGGCCACTCTAGCGGGCGACACAATGAGCAGTTCTTC.